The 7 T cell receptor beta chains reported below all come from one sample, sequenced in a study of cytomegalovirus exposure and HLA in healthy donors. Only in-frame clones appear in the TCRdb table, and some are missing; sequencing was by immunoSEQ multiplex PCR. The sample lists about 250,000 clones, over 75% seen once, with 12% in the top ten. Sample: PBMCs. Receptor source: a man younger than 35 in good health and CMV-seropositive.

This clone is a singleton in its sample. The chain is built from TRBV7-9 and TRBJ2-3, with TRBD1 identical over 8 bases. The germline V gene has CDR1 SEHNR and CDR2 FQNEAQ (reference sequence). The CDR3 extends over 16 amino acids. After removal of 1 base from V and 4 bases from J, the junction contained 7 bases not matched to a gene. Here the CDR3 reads CASSLGTGWAADTQYF. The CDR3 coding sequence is TGTGCCAGCAGCTTAGGGACAGGGTGGGCGGCAGATACGCAGTATTTT. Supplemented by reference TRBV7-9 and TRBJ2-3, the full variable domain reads DTGVSQNPRHKITKRGQNVTFRCDPISEHNRLYWYRQTLGQGPEFLTYFQNEAQLEKSRLLSDRFSAERPKGSFSTLEIQRTEQGDSAMYLCASSLGTGWAADTQYFGPGTRLTVL.

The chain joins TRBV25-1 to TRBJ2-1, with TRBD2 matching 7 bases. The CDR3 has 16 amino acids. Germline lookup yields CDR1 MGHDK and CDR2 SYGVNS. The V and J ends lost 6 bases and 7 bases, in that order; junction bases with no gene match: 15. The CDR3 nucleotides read TGTGCCAGCAGAGATGCTAGCGGAGGGCTCATGAATGAGCAGTTCTTC. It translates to CASRDASGGLMNEQFF.

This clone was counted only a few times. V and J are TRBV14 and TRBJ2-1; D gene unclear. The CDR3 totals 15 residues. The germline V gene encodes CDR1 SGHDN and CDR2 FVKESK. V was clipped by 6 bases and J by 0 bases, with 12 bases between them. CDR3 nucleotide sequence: TGTGCCAGCAGATCGACTCGTAGCTCCTACAATGAGCAGTTCTTC. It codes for CASRSTRSSYNEQFF.

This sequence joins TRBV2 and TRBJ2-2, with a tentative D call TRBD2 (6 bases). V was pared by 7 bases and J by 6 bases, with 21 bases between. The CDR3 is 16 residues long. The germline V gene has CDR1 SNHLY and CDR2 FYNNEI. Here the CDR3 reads CASTLAEKVVAGELFF. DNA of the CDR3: TGTGCCAGCACTTTAGCGGAGAAAGTGGTTGCCGGGGAGCTGTTTTTT.

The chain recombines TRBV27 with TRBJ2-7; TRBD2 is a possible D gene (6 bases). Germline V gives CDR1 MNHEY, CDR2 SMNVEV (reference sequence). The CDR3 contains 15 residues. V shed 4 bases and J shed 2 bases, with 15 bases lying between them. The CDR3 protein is CASSWAGHTTYEQYF. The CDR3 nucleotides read TGTGCCAGCAGTTGGGCGGGGCATACAACCTACGAGCAGTACTTC.

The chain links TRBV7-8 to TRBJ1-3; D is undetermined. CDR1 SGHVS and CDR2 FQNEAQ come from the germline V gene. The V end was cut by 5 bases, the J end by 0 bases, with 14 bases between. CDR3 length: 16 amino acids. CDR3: CASSPWEQSSGNTIYF. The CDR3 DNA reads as TGTGCCAGCAGCCCCTGGGAACAGAGCTCTGGAAACACCATATATTTT.

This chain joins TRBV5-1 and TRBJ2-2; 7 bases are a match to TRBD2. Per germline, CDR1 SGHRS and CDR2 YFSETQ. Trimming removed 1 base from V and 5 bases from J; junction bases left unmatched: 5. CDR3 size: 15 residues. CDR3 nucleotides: TGCGCCAGCAGCTTGTCCCAGGGAGGGACCGGGGAGCTGTTTTTT. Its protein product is CASSLSQGGTGELFF.